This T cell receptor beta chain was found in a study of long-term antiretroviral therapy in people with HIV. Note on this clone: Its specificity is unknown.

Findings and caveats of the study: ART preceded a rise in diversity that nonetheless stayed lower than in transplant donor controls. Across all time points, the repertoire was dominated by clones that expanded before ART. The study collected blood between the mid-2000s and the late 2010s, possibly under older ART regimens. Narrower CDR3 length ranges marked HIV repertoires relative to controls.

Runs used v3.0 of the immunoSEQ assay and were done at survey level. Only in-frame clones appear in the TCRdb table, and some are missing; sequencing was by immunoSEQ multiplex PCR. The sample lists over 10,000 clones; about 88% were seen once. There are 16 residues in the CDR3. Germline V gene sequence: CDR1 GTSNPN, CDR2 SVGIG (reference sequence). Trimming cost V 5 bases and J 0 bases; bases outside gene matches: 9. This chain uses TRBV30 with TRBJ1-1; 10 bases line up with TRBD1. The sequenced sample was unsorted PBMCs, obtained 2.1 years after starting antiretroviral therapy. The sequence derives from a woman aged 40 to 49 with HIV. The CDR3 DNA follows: TGTGCCTGGGACCCGGGACAGGGGTCCATGAACACTGAAGCTTTCTTT. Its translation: CAWDPGQGSMNTEAFF.